Listed below are T cell receptor beta chains from one sample, sequenced in a study of CD8+ T cells in alopecia areata. Using immunoSEQ multiplex PCR, the repertoire was profiled, and TCRdb retains in-frame clones only, with some absent. The sample includes about 140,000 clones, 45% to 60% of them seen just once. Sequenced here: CD4+ T cells sorted from blood, sampled at week 0. The receptors here all came from a human donor with alopecia areata. Both conserved end residues are part of each CDR3. The order of the fields is V gene, J gene, CDR3 protein.

TRBV28	TRBJ2-5	CASSFGGVQETQYF
TRBV7-2	TRBJ1-1	CASSLADLGFVFF
TRBV10-3	TRBJ2-3	CAISDLNTDTQYF
TRBV28	TRBJ1-5	CASQRGGRQPQHF
TRBV6-1	TRBJ2-3	CASSQGLAGVSADTQYF
TRBV5-1	TRBJ2-5	CASSLNTGWETQYF
TRBV15	TRBJ2-3	CATSRSRQETDTQYF
TRBV19	TRBJ1-1	CASRVGATEAFF
TRBV15	TRBJ1-3	CATSRDRGNTIYF
TRBV29-1	TRBJ1-3	CSVGVASGNTIYF
TRBV29-1	TRBJ1-2	CSVPHGYYGYTF
TRBV4-1	TRBJ2-4	CASSQDASGLTVAKNIQYF
TRBV10-3	TRBJ1-2	CAISALGESRAAGYTF
TRBV14	TRBJ2-1	CASSLDNEQFF
TRBV18	TRBJ2-5	CASSPPGSVDGETQYF
TRBV4-3	TRBJ2-5	CASSQGTGLSEETQYF
TRBV29-1	NA	CSVSREGYEQYF
TRBV11-1	TRBJ2-7	CASSRRRPPYEQYF
TRBV7-2	TRBJ2-7	CASSPLGEGPEQYF
TRBV2	TRBJ1-2	CASSAKGQGSYGYTF
TRBV2	TRBJ2-3	CASSEQGAPSTDTQYF
TRBV6-5	TRBJ2-1	CASSRRQGEQFF
TRBV28	TRBJ2-7	CASRPNLYEQYF
TRBV2	TRBJ2-5	CASSEGQQETQYF
TRBV27	TRBJ2-2	CASSRDRGTGELFF
TRBV6-6	TRBJ2-7	CASSYSGGTNPYEQYF
TRBV7-9	TRBJ2-7	CASSRPGQGTYEQYF
TRBV30	TRBJ2-7	CAWSVNLGGRASYEQYF
TRBV6-6	TRBJ2-7	CASSYPLGQGKDEQYF
TRBV4-1	TRBJ2-1	CASSQGSGSSYNEQFF
TRBV9	TRBJ1-4	CASSVGGGSAEKLFF
TRBV29-1	TRBJ1-1	CSVEGNRVGTEAFF
TRBV4-1	TRBJ2-7	CASSQTRSGNSYEQYF